These 12 T cell receptor beta chains came from one sample sequenced in a study of cytomegalovirus exposure and HLA in healthy donors. The PCR had 60 Vbeta and 13 Jbeta primers. The repertoire was sequenced with immunoSEQ multiplex PCR; TCRdb's copy has only in-frame clones and lacks some. The top ten hold roughly 2.1% of the sample, which has roughly 99,000 clones, 70% to 80% seen once. Sample: PBMCs. Receptors were obtained from a man aged 18 to 29 in good health and CMV-seronegative.

The chain combines TRBV5-4 with TRBJ2-3; 7 nucleotides line up with TRBD1. Germline CDR1 SGHNT, CDR2 YYREEE (reference sequence). The CDR3 length is 14 residues. V shed 4 bases, J shed 6 bases, and the junction held 8 bases outside the gene matches. The CDR3 DNA follows: TGTGCCAGCAGCCTTCCGGACAGGCCGGATACGCAGTATTTT. Amino acid sequence: CASSLPDRPDTQYF.

CDR3 sequence reads: CASSLTRLNSYNEQFF. CDR3 nucleotide sequence: TGTGCCAGCAGCTTAACCCGACTGAACTCCTACAATGAGCAGTTCTTC. The genes are TRBV11-1 and TRBJ2-1; no clear D. This CDR3 contains 16 residues. CDR1 is SGHAT and CDR2 is FQDESV in the germline V gene (reference sequence). The V and J ends lost 2 bases and 0 bases respectively, with 11 bases between them.

J is TRBJ1-2 and V is TRBV5-4, with 10 positions matching TRBD1. There are 14 residues in the CDR3. With 4 bases clipped from V and 6 bases from J, the junction kept 6 bases outside the gene matches. CDR1 SGHNT and CDR2 YYREEE come from the germline V gene (reference sequence). The CDR3: CASSVTGTGDGYTF. The CDR3 nucleotides read TGTGCCAGCAGCGTCACCGGGACAGGGGATGGCTACACCTTC.

The V call is TRBV29-1, the J call TRBJ1-1; the match to TRBD1 covers 7 bases. The length of the CDR3 is 15 residues. V gave up 1 base and J gave up 1 base; unmatched junction bases: 6. Germline V gene sequence: CDR1 SQVTM, CDR2 ANQGSEA. DNA of the CDR3: TGCAGCGTTGAAGTGACTGGGACAGCGAACACTGAAGCTTTCTTT. This translates into CSVEVTGTANTEAFF. The full variable domain, its missing parts supplied by reference TRBV29-1 and TRBJ1-1, is SAVISQKPSRDICQRGTSLTIQCQVDSQVTMMFWYRQQPGQSLTLIATANQGSEATYESGFVIDKFPISRPNLTFSTLTVSNMSPEDSSIYLCSVEVTGTANTEAFFGQGTRLTVV.

The chain has TRBV9 and TRBJ2-2, with 9 nucleotides matching TRBD1. J lost 3 bases, V lost 3 bases, and 0 bases had no gene match. CDR3 length: 14 amino acids. From germline, CDR1 is SGDLS and CDR2 YYNGEE. The CDR3 DNA reads as TGTGCCAGCAGCGGGACAGGGGACACCGGGGAGCTGTTTTTT. Translation: CASSGTGDTGELFF.

The chain is built from TRBV19 and TRBJ1-5; 7 bases agree with TRBD1. The CDR3 extends over 15 amino acids. Germline trimming cut 3 bases from V and 6 bases from J; bases unmatched to any gene: 8. CDR1 and CDR2 (germline): LNHDA, SQIVND (reference sequence). The CDR3 sequence is CASSIGTGVGQPQHF. The CDR3 region has the DNA TGTGCCAGTAGTATCGGAACAGGGGTAGGTCAGCCCCAGCATTTT.

The J gene is TRBJ1-2, the V gene TRBV10-3; D gene uncertain. The CDR3 sequence is 13 residues long. The germline V gene encodes CDR1 ENHRY and CDR2 SYGVKD. The ends were cut back, 11 bases at V and 9 bases at J, with 22 bases in the middle. The CDR3 nucleotides are TGTGCCTCCACCCGGGGAGACGGTATCCGCTACACCTTC. Encoded protein: CASTRGDGIRYTF.

The V call is TRBV7-3, the J call TRBJ2-2; the match to TRBD2 covers 12 bases. The CDR3 spans 15 residues. The V gene's germline CDR1 is SGHTA and CDR2 FQGTGA. J lost 4 bases, V lost 6 bases, and 3 bases had no gene match. The CDR3 region has the DNA TGTGCCAGCAGACTAGCGGGGGGCTTCACCGGGGAGCTGTTTTTT. Protein sequence: CASRLAGGFTGELFF. Full variable domain (outside the CDR3, taken from reference TRBV7-3 and TRBJ2-2): GAGVSQTPSNKVTEKGKYVELRCDPISGHTALYWYRQSLGQGPEFLIYFQGTGAADDSGLPNDRFFAVRPEGSVSTLKIQRTERGDSAVYLCASRLAGGFTGELFFGEGSRLTVL.

V is TRBV6-5 and J is TRBJ1-2, with unresolved D. The V and J ends lost 2 bases and 8 bases respectively, with 15 bases between them. The length of the CDR3 is 14 residues. Germline lookup yields CDR1 MNHEY and CDR2 SVGAGI. The CDR3 DNA is TGTGCCAGCAGTTACAATCTTCCAGTTAAAGGCTACACCTTC. This translates into CASSYNLPVKGYTF.

CDR3 DNA sequence: TGTGCCAGCAGCCAATCGGTGGGACTTTACGAGCAGTACTTC. Its protein product is CASSQSVGLYEQYF. The gene calls are TRBV16 and TRBJ2-7; tentatively, D is TRBD2 (6 bases). Germline-derived CDR1 and CDR2 are KGHSY and FQNENV. CDR3 length equals 14 residues. V lost 0 bases, J lost 4 bases, and 10 bases lay in between.

The chain employs TRBV10-2 and TRBJ1-5; TRBD1 is a possible D gene (6 bases). The V gene's germline CDR1 is WSHSY and CDR2 SAAADI. Deletions cut 0 bases from V and 5 bases from J, with 11 bases between. The CDR3 runs 15 residues. The CDR3: CASSESGRGHQPQHF. The DNA for the CDR3 is TGCGCCAGCAGTGAGTCAGGCAGGGGTCATCAGCCCCAGCATTTT.

The genes are TRBV7-2 and TRBJ1-5, with 7 bases lining up with TRBD1. The CDR3 consists of 16 residues. The V gene's germline CDR1 is SGHTA and CDR2 FQGNSA. J gave up 2 bases and V 1 base, and 5 bases lay outside the gene matches. This CDR3 is CASSLVTGKGNQPQHF. The CDR3 coding sequence is TGTGCCAGCAGCTTAGTGACAGGGAAGGGCAATCAGCCCCAGCATTTT. The complete variable domain, with remaining parts taken from reference TRBV7-2 and TRBJ1-5, reads GAGVSQSPSNKVTEKGKDVELRCDPISGHTALYWYRQSLGQGLEFLIYFQGNSAPDKSGLPSDRFSAERTGGSVSTLTIQRTQQEDSAVYLCASSLVTGKGNQPQHFGDGTRLSIL.